The 16 T cell receptor beta chains below were found in one sample sequenced in a study of shared clonotypes between healthy human individuals. The repertoire was sequenced with immunoSEQ multiplex PCR; TCRdb's copy has only in-frame clones and lacks some. Of fewer than 2.5 million clones listed, 93% were seen once; the top ten hold around 0.37%. The sequencing input was naive CD4+ T cells from PBMCs. Subset here: CD45RA+ positively selected. These receptors were obtained from a man between 18 and 29 years old in good health. Some clones in this sample may be carry-over from other donors' samples.

The chain uses TRBV18 and TRBJ1-1, with D hard to call. V was cut by 3 bases and J by 0 bases, with 14 bases left in between. The germline V gene encodes CDR1 KGHSH and CDR2 LQKENI. There are 16 residues in the CDR3. CDR3 in amino acids: CASSPRSYDLNTEAFF. The CDR3 bases are TGTGCCAGCTCACCCCGCTCTTACGACTTGAACACTGAAGCTTTCTTT.

This chain uses TRBV10-3 with TRBJ2-1; TRBD2 might be the D (6 bases). The V end lost 8 bases, the J end lost 7 bases, and 12 bases lay between the germline ends. CDR3 length: 12 residues. In germline, CDR1 is ENHRY, CDR2 SYGVKD. This CDR3 is CAIRGWDNEQFF. DNA of the CDR3: TGTGCCATCCGGGGGTGGGATAATGAGCAGTTCTTC.

This chain joins TRBV6-1 and TRBJ2-2; tentative D call: TRBD1 (6 bases). The CDR3 length is 17 residues. In germline, CDR1 is MNHNS, CDR2 SASEGT. The germline V and J ends were trimmed by 4 bases and 1 base, with 16 bases remaining between them. CDR3 nucleotides: TGTGCCAGCAGTGCTCTGCTTGGGGGACAGAACACCGGGGAGCTGTTTTTT. The encoded protein is CASSALLGGQNTGELFF.

The chain links TRBV7-9 to TRBJ2-3, with a weak D call TRBD1 (6 bases). Between the trimmed V and J ends, which lost 5 bases and 6 bases, there was a span of 15 bases. The CDR3 totals 14 residues. Germline V lookup: CDR1 SEHNR, CDR2 FQNEAQ (reference sequence). DNA for the CDR3: TGTGCCAGCAGCCAGGGGCACTCCGGCGATACGCAGTATTTT. The encoded protein is CASSQGHSGDTQYF.

The V and J genes are TRBV5-1 and TRBJ2-1; TRBD1 matches 7 bases. J gave up 4 bases and V 4 bases, and 8 bases lay outside the gene matches. This CDR3 is built from 15 residues. Germline CDR1 reads SGHRS; CDR2 reads YFSETQ. CDR3 bases: TGCGCCAGCAGCCAGGGACAGCAAAGTTACAATGAGCAGTTCTTC. Translated, it gives CASSQGQQSYNEQFF.

This clone showed up just a few times. The chain links TRBV28 to TRBJ1-2; D uncertain. The CDR3 has 13 residues. The V gene lost 1 base and the J gene lost 8 bases, with 11 bases spanning the gap. The germline CDR1 and CDR2 sequences are MDHEN and SYDVKM. CDR3 region: CASSLLRVRGYTF. The CDR3, as DNA: TGTGCCAGCAGTTTATTAAGGGTCCGGGGCTACACCTTC.

The chain links TRBV28 to TRBJ1-1; D is undetermined. CDR1 is MDHEN and CDR2 is SYDVKM in the germline V gene. The V and J ends lost 4 bases and 3 bases respectively, with 15 bases between them. The CDR3 has 15 amino acids. CDR3 coding DNA: TGTGCCAGCAGTTCACCGGGCCGGAGGGACACTGAAGCTTTCTTT. Protein: CASSSPGRRDTEAFF.

The chain couples TRBV6-6 to TRBJ2-7; 8 positions match TRBD1. This CDR3 comprises 15 residues. Per germline, CDR1 MNHNY and CDR2 SVGAGI (reference sequence). V was pared by 9 bases and J by 0 bases, with 10 bases of the junction left unmatched. CDR3 sequence (DNA): TGTGCCAGTAAGACGGGACAGGCCGGCTCCTACGAGCAGTACTTC. Amino acids: CASKTGQAGSYEQYF.

The DNA of the CDR3 is TGTGCCACCCGGGGGGATTATGGGGGTGAAAAACTGTTTTTT. Translating it yields CATRGDYGGEKLFF. The V gene is TRBV27, the J gene TRBJ1-4; perhaps TRBD1 as D (5 bases). The germline gives CDR1 MNHEY, CDR2 SMNVEV (reference sequence). The V gene lost 10 bases and the J gene lost 7 bases, with 19 bases spanning the gap. The CDR3 sequence is 14 residues long. The full variable domain, in which reference TRBV27 and TRBJ1-4 provide the parts outside the CDR3, is EAQVTQNPRYLITVTGKKLTVTCSQNMNHEYMSWYRQDPGLGLRQIYYSMNVEVTDKGDVPEGYKVSRKEKRNFPLILESPSPNQTSLYFCATRGDYGGEKLFFGSGTQLSVL.

The rearrangement links TRBV19 to TRBJ1-1; no definite D call. Germline CDR1 reads LNHDA; CDR2 reads SQIVND (reference sequence). CDR3 length: 13 amino acids. V lost 5 bases and J lost 4, with 11 bases in between. The CDR3 spells CASSYHKGTEAFF. In DNA form, the CDR3 reads TGTGCCAGTAGTTACCACAAGGGCACTGAAGCTTTCTTT.

Turning to this clone: The junction departs from germline at one end; a sequencing error may be responsible. This chain uses TRBV6-5 with TRBJ2-5; the match to TRBD2 covers 8 bases. The V gene's germline CDR1 is MNHEY and CDR2 SVGAGI. This CDR3 is built from 10 residues. CDR3 sequence: CASRGLATNF. The DNA for the CDR3 is TGTGCCAGCAGAGGACTAGCTACTAACTTC.

The chain combines TRBV10-3 with TRBJ2-2; 8 bases map to TRBD1. This CDR3 has 15 residues. From germline, CDR1 is ENHRY and CDR2 SYGVKD. The junction had 5 bases not matched to a gene; V was cut back by 3 bases and J by 5 bases. In nucleotides, the CDR3 is TGTGCCATCAGTGAAAGGCAGGGGGCAACCGGGGAGCTGTTTTTT. The encoded protein is CAISERQGATGELFF.

The rearrangement links TRBV4-1 to TRBJ1-3; 8 bases align to TRBD1. V lost 0 bases to trimming and J lost 0 bases; unmatched junction nucleotides: 13. The V gene's germline CDR1 is MGHRA and CDR2 YSYEKL. The CDR3 runs to 20 residues. CDR3 in DNA: TGCGCCAGCAGCCAAGATTCTCGAGGGACAGGAACTATCTCTGGAAACACCATATATTTT. Protein sequence: CASSQDSRGTGTISGNTIYF.

The chain combines TRBV6-1 with TRBJ2-7, with D possibly matching TRBD2 (5 bases). Between the trimmed V and J ends, which lost 2 bases and 0 bases, there was a span of 14 bases. Per the germline V gene, CDR1 is MNHNS and CDR2 is SASEGT. The CDR3 covers 16 residues. This CDR3 reads CASSEFPDFSSYEQYF. CDR3 DNA: TGTGCCAGCAGTGAATTTCCGGACTTCAGCTCCTACGAGCAGTACTTC.

CDR3 sequence: CASSLARGPGYGYTF. The DNA of the CDR3 is TGTGCCAGCAGCCTTGCCAGGGGGCCGGGCTATGGCTACACCTTC. The chain combines TRBV11-2 with TRBJ1-2; 8 bases are shared with TRBD1. J was trimmed by 4 bases and V by 5 bases; bases with no gene match: 9. This CDR3 spans 15 amino acids. Germline CDR1 is SGHAT and CDR2 is FQNNGV.

V usage is TRBV5-1 and J usage is TRBJ2-1; 12 bases are shared with TRBD2. The germline gives CDR1 SGHRS, CDR2 YFSETQ. The CDR3 covers 16 residues. V shed 4 bases and J 7 bases; nucleotides not matched to a gene: 9. Written as DNA, the CDR3 is TGCGCCAGCAGCATACCGACTAGCGGGAGTTGGAATGAGCAGTTCTTC. Its translation: CASSIPTSGSWNEQFF.